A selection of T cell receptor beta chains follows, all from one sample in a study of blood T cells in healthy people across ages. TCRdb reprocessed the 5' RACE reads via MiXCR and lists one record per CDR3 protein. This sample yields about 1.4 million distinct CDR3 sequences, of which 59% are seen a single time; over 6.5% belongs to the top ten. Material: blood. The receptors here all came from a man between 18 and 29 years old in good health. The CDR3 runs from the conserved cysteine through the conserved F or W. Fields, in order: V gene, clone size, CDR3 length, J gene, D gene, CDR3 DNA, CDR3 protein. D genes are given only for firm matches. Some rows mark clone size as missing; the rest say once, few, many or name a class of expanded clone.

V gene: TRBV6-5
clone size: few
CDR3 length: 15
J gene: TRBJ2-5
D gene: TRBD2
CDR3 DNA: TGTGCCAGCAGAGGCGCACTAGCGGGAGTTGAGACCCAGTACTTC
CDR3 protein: CASRGALAGVETQYF

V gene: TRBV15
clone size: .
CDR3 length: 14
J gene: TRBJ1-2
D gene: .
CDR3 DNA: TGTGCCACCAGCAGAGATAGGAGCGGGGTAGGCTACACCTTC
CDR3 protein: CATSRDRSGVGYTF

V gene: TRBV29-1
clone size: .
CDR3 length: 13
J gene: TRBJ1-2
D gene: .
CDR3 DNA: TGCAGCGTTGAAGTGGGCGTACGAGCTGGCTACACCTTC
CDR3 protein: CSVEVGVRAGYTF

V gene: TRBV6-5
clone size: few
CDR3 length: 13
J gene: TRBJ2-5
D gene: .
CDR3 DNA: TGTGCCAGCAGTCCCGGACTTTCTGGGACCCAGTACTTC
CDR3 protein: CASSPGLSGTQYF

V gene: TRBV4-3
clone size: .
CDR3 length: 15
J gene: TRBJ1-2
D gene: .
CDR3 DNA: TGCGCCAGCAGCCAAGGACACACAGCTAACTGTGGCTACACCTTC
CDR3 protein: CASSQGHTANCGYTF

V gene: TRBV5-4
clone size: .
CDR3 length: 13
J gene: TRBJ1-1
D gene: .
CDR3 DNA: TGTGCCAGCAGCTTTGGCTTCGACGGTGAAGCTTTCTTT
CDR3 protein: CASSFGFDGEAFF

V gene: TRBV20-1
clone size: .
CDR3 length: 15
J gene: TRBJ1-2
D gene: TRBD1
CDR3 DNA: TGCAGTGCTAGAGACCACCGGGACAGGGTCTATGGCTACACCTTC
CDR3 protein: CSARDHRDRVYGYTF

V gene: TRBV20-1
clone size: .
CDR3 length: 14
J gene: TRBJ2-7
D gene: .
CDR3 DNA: TGCAGTGCTAGAGAGGGAACGGTTCCCTACGAGCAGTACTTC
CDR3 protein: CSAREGTVPYEQYF

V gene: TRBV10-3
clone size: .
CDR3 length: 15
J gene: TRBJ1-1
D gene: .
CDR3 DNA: TGTGCCATCAGTGAGGCGCTGACTATGAACACTGAAGCTTTCTTT
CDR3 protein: CAISEALTMNTEAFF

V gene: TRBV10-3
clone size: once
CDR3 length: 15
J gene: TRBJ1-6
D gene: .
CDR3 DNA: TGTGCCATCGGGGATGAACAGGGTAGGGATTCACCCCTCCACTTT
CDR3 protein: CAIGDEQGRDSPLHF

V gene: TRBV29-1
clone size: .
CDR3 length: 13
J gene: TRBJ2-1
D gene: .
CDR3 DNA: TGCAGCGCCCCTGGGGACAACTACAATGAGCAGTTCTTC
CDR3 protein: CSAPGDNYNEQFF

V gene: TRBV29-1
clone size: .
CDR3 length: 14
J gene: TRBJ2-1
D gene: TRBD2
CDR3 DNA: TGCAGCGTCGCAACCGGGACTAGCATCGATGAGCAGTTCTTC
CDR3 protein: CSVATGTSIDEQFF

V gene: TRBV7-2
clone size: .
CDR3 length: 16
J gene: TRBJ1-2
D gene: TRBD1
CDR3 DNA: TGTGCCAGCAGCTTAGCCCAGCGGAGGGGGCTCCATGGCTACACCTTC
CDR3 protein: CASSLAQRRGLHGYTF

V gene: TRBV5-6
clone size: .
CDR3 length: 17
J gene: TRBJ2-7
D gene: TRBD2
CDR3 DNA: TGTGCCAGCAGCTTGGGGTCGGCGGGAGTCTATGTTGATGAGCAGTACTTC
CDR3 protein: CASSLGSAGVYVDEQYF